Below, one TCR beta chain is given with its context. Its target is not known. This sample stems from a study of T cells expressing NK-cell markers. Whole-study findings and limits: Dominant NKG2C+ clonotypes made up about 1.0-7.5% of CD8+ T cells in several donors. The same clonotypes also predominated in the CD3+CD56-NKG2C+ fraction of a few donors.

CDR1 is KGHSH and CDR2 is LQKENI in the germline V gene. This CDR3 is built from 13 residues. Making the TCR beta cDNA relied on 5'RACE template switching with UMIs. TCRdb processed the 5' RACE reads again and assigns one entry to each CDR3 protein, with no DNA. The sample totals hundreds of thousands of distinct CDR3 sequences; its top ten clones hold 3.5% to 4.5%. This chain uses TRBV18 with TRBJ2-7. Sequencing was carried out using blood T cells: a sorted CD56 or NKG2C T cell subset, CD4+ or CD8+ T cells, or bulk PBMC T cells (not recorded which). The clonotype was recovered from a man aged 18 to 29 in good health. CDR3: CASSPEGPYEQYF.